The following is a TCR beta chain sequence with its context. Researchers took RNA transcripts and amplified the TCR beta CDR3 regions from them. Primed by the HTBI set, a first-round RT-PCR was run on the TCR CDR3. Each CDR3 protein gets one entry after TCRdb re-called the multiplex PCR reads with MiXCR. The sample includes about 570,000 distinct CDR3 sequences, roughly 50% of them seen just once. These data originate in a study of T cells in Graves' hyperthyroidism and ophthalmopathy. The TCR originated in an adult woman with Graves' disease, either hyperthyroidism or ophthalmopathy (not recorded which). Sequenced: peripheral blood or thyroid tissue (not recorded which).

The CDR3 DNA is TGCAGTGCTAGCATAGCGGGAGTGCGGGAGCAGTACTTC. Translating it yields CSASIAGVREQYF. The V and J genes are TRBV20-1 and TRBJ2-7; 9 bases agree with TRBD2. The trim removed 3 bases at V and 7 bases at J, leaving 7 bases unmatched. CDR3 length: 13 residues. CDR1 is DFQATT, CDR2 SNEGSKA, per germline (reference sequence).